This T cell receptor beta chain was sequenced in a study of blood T cell repertoires in COVID-19. Overall study context: The study drew acute and convalescent COVID-19 samples from the United States, Italy and Spain.

As handled by the study authors: Researchers report that nucleated cell counts were estimated from reference gene primer amplification. Method: immunoSEQ multiplex PCR; TCRdb's copy keeps in-frame clones and lacks some. V and J calls and clone size are copied from that table; D and trimming were computed from the DNA. The data show approximately 140,000 clones, with roughly 88% seen just once and about 10% held by the top ten. CDR1 is SGHDT, CDR2 YYEEEE, per germline. V was shortened by 2 bases and J by 0 bases, with 9 bases between the two germline ends. This CDR3 has 15 amino acids. The clonotype originates from a man between 60 and 75 years old with active or convalescent COVID-19. The sequenced sample consisted of peripheral blood. The rearrangement links TRBV5-6 to TRBJ2-1; D possibly corresponds to TRBD2 (6 bases). CDR3 amino acids: CASSFREISYNEQFF. CDR3 nucleotides: TGTGCCAGCAGCTTTCGGGAGATCTCCTACAATGAGCAGTTCTTC.